This T cell receptor (beta chain) was captured by sequencing in a study of T cell responses to AZD1222 COVID-19 vaccine. Of note for this clone: The target antigen is unknown.

Study-level results: Breadth and depth of Spike-specific TCRs rose after two AZD1222 doses. Seropositive at baseline were only a handful of AZD1222 recipients. Donors were chiefly white British, with a greater number of females, and clonal diversity was perhaps underestimated. Spike regions recognized by vaccine-associated CD4 TCRs spanned the protein, led by 160-218 and 743-854.

The CDR3 extends over 12 amino acids. From germline, CDR1 is MGHRA and CDR2 YSYEKL. V lost 3 bases, J lost 0 bases, and 2 bases lay in between. Data came from immunoSEQ multiplex PCR; TCRdb stores just in-frame clones and leaves some out. The sample contains about 130,000 clones, about 87% of which appear only once. This chain links TRBV4-1 with TRBJ1-1; D remains unclear. Here the sequenced sample was peripheral blood, taken on day 0 of AZD1222 vaccination. This receptor was obtained from an adult in good health. In DNA form, the CDR3 reads TGCGCCAGCAGCCAGTTGAACACTGAAGCTTTCTTT. It is translated as CASSQLNTEAFF.